The clone carrying this TCR beta chain appeared many times. The sample comes from a study of T and B cells in COVID-19 patients. Multiplex PCR with BIOMED2 TRB-A/B primer pools amplified TRB rearrangements. TCRdb analysed the multiplex PCR reads with MiXCR anew, one entry per CDR3 protein. The sample holds a few thousand distinct CDR3 sequences, roughly a quarter seen once. Each TRB amplification used roughly 230-550 ng of genomic DNA from blood. Germline V gene lookup returns CDR1 SGHRS and CDR2 YFSETQ. The CDR3 is made up of 16 amino acids. J gave up 1 base and V 2 bases, and 5 bases lay outside the gene matches.

This TCR came from a human donor with active COVID-19. The sequenced material came from blood. The chain combines TRBV5-1 with TRBJ2-1; 8 bases agree with TRBD1. CDR3 protein: CASSFGQGGSYNEQFF. CDR3 in DNA: TGCGCCAGCAGCTTCGGACAGGGTGGGTCCTACAATGAGCAGTTCTTC.